This entry features one T cell receptor beta chain sequence. The antigen is undetermined. Germline V CDR1 and CDR2: SGHRS, YFSETQ. J gave up 6 bases and V 0 bases, and 11 bases lay outside the gene matches. The CDR3 loop spans 16 amino acids. The authors ran a second PCR of about 6 to 12 cycles using a sample-barcoded 5' primer and a J-beta primer mix. Via MiXCR, TCRdb re-called the 5' RACE reads, giving one row per CDR3 protein. The sample yields fewer than 950,000 distinct CDR3 sequences, about 34% seen once. The entry originates in a study of blood T cells in healthy people across ages. Whole-study findings and limits: Changes seen in expanded clonotypes were possibly confounded by donor CMV status left unknown. Estimated diversity that came from one million T cells was considered an underestimate.

The sample consisted of blood. The genes are TRBV5-1 and TRBJ1-1, with TRBD1 identical over 7 bases. This clonotype was obtained from a young man in good health. In DNA, the CDR3 is TGCGCCAGCAGCTTGGCACCACAGGGGTTAGTCTCTGAAGCTTTCTTT. Translation gives CASSLAPQGLVSEAFF.